The rows below give T cell receptor beta chains drawn from one sample of a study of beta chain features in type 1 diabetes. Generated by immunoSEQ multiplex PCR, the TCRdb table keeps only in-frame clones and is missing some. This table has approximately 470,000 clones, about 32% appearing once. The sequencing input was naive CD4+ T cells from blood. These receptors came from a man between 18 and 35 years old in good health. CDR3s leave out the opening cysteine and the closing phenylalanine or tryptophan.

v_gene,j_gene,CDR3aa
TRBV14,TRBJ1-2,ASSLTSIGGYT
TRBV7-9,TRBJ2-7,ASSWGLAGGKGEQY
TRBV29-1,TRBJ1-1,SPLRGENTEAF
TRBV18,TRBJ2-7,ASSGQGAYEQY
TRBV9,TRBJ1-2,ASSVVGVGYGYT
TRBV29-1,TRBJ1-2,SVVFRDRGYYGYT
TRBV11-1,TRBJ2-1,ASTTGTDEQF
TRBV9,TRBJ2-3,ASSVEPLRADTQY
TRBV7-9,TRBJ1-1,ASSPRAGPLGTEAF
TRBV7-9,TRBJ2-7,ASSLQGGLAGADEQY
TRBV11-2,TRBJ2-5,ASSLSLTQY
TRBV6-5,TRBJ2-7,ASGYRTFWDEQY
TRBV30,TRBJ2-3,AWSNRGGFTQY
TRBV7-9,TRBJ1-2,ASSLVGRTNYGYT
TRBV27,TRBJ2-3,ASSFPGGTDTQY
TRBV30,TRBJ1-5,AWSPNSNQPQH
TRBV6-6,TRBJ2-3,ASSYSRLAGADTQY
TRBV30,TRBJ2-7,AWNPGQGTTYEQY
TRBV9,TRBJ2-3,ASSVEA
TRBV4-1,TRBJ2-7,ASSHLLSGRIHEQY
TRBV15,TRBJ2-1,ATSSTGRENNEQF
TRBV30,TRBJ1-1,AWSRKSTEAF
TRBV28,TRBJ2-1,ASSITYRGREQF
TRBV5-1,TRBJ2-7,ASSPRDGSGRGEQY
TRBV4-1,TRBJ2-2,ASSQTVTRGTGELF
TRBV9,TRBJ2-5,ASSDQETQY
TRBV7-2,TRBJ2-5,ASSLGQGLEQY
TRBV18,TRBJ2-7,ASSPSTYEQY
TRBV9,TRBJ2-6,ASSAGGVPNVLT
TRBV6-6,TRBJ2-3,ASRPSGSRTDTQY
TRBV5-1,TRBJ1-1,ASSEDRPGNTEAF
TRBV30,TRBJ2-5,AWSVLAGGTRETQY
TRBV7-6,TRBJ2-5,ASSLGADQETQY
TRBV5-1,TRBJ2-1,ASHRALPQGEQF
TRBV9,TRBJ2-1,ASSVVTSGRHEQF
TRBV11-2,TRBJ2-5,ASSRGTAPKTQY
TRBV29-1,TRBJ2-1,SVVTLPIISYNEQF
TRBV11-2,TRBJ2-5,ASSLVSSGETQY
TRBV9,TRBJ2-1,ASSPSGTHNEQF
TRBV7-8,TRBJ2-1,ASSLGQQQF
TRBV7-2,TRBJ2-5,ASVGQGIGQETQY
TRBV9,TRBJ2-5,ASSAAGGGETQY
TRBV7-2,TRBJ2-5,ASSFQRGAGETQY
TRBV9,TRBJ2-3,ASSAGTGGPDTQY
TRBV30,TRBJ2-5,AWSADRLQETQY
TRBV7-8,TRBJ2-3,ASSHLPGPRGTDTQY